These 3 T cell receptor beta chains were all obtained from the same sample, sequenced in a study of blood T cell repertoires in COVID-19. The repertoire was sequenced with immunoSEQ multiplex PCR; TCRdb's copy has only in-frame clones and lacks some. The table has 130,000 to 150,000 clones, about 90% seen once. What was sequenced was peripheral blood. Receptor source: a woman in her forties or fifties with acute or convalescent COVID-19.

This clone has only one observation. J is TRBJ1-6 and V is TRBV2; D is perhaps TRBD1 (5 bases). The CDR3 is 15 amino acids. V was trimmed by 6 bases and J by 8 bases, leaving 17 bases between them. Germline CDR1 SNHLY, CDR2 FYNNEI. CDR3 bases: TGTGCCAGCAGAAGGGACCCAACGGGGGATTCACCCCTCCACTTT. Translated, it gives CASRRDPTGDSPLHF.

In regard to this clone: Compared with germline, one end of the junction differs, possibly owing to a read error. This rearrangement joins TRBV7-9 to TRBJ2-2, with 8 bases that match TRBD2. The CDR3 covers 14 residues. Germline CDR1 is SEHNR and CDR2 is FQNEAQ (reference sequence). The DNA for the CDR3 is TGTGCCAGCAGATTAGCGGGGAGCACCGGGGAGCTGTTTTTT. This encodes CASRLAGSTGELFF.

This chain joins TRBV9 and TRBJ2-1; D is perhaps TRBD1 (6 bases). Germline V gives CDR1 SGDLS, CDR2 YYNGEE. The V gene lost 0 bases and the J gene lost 10 bases, with 11 bases spanning the gap. The CDR3 extends over 13 amino acids. CDR3 loop: CASSVGGGTEQFF. Here the CDR3 DNA reads TGTGCCAGCAGCGTAGGAGGGGGAACAGAGCAGTTCTTC.